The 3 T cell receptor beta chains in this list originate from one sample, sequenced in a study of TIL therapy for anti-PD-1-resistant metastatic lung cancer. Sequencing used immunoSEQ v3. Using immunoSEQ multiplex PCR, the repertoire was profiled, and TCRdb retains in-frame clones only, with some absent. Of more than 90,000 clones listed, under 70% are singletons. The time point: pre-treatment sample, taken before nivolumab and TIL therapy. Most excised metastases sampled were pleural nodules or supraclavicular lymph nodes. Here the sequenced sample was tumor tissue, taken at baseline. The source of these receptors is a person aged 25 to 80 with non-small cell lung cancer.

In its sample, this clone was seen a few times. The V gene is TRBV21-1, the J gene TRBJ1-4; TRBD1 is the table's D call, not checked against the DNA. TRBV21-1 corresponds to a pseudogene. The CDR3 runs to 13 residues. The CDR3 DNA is TGTGCCAGCAGCGGGGACAGGGCTGAAAAACTGTTTTTT. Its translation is CASSGDRAEKLFF.

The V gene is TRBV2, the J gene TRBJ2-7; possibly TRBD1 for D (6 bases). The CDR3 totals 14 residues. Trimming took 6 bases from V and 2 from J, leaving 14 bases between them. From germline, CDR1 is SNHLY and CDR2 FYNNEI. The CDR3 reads CASSPIGTTYEQYF. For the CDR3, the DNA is TGTGCCAGCAGCCCTATAGGGACAACCTACGAGCAGTACTTC.

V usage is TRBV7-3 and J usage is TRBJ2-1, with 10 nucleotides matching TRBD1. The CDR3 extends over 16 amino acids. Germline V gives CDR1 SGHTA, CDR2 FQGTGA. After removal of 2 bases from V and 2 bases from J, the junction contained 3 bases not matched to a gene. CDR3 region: CASSLGGQGTYNEQFF. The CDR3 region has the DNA TGTGCCAGCAGCTTAGGGGGACAGGGGACCTACAATGAGCAGTTCTTC.